This T cell receptor beta chain was found in a study of shared T cell receptors in the human thymus. TCRdb's copy holds only in-frame clones and misses some; the assay was immunoSEQ multiplex PCR. This sample has some 720,000 clones, with 70% to 90% found just once. V was cut by 0 bases and J by 7 bases, with 14 bases left in between. The germline CDR1 and CDR2 sequences are SGHRS and YFSETQ. The CDR3 sequence is 14 residues long. These data also formed part of another study, on human thymus T cells. Per that paper: Thymic and blood repertoires appeared to display a bias in their usage of V and J genes. The related literature has documented a marked overlap of thymic repertoires among unrelated individuals.

The sample comprised thymocytes. This sequence joins TRBV5-1 and TRBJ2-7; the D gene is possibly TRBD2 (5 bases). This clonotype was obtained from a boy under two years old with a congenital heart defect. DNA of the CDR3: TGCGCCAGCAGCTTGGCCGGGGAATCGGCTGAGCAGTACTTC. Residues: CASSLAGESAEQYF.